The sequence of this TCR beta chain was determined in a study of response to subunit inactivated influenza vaccine (dated by TCRdb to 2016 to 2018). Regarding the complete study: Deep quantitative T cell receptor repertoire profiling was used in the study to track responses to a trivalent subunit inactivated influenza vaccine.

From its cysteine to its phenylalanine, the CDR3 spans 15 amino acids. Just the 45-base CDR3 DNA is kept, in frame starting at base 1. Cut back by 4 bases and 6 bases, the V and J ends lie 16 bases apart. Per the germline V gene (reference sequence), SGHKS is the CDR1 and YYEKEE is the CDR2. Details on this clonotype: Which antigen it targets is not known. No clone much larger than this one lies a single base away; base qualities are absent.

The library was built by means of RT-PCR. Instrument on record: Illumina HiSeq 2500. The raw public reads went through TCRdb reprocessing: fastp at Q25, MiXCR clone calling, in-frame beta chains kept. Identical CDR3 proteins give one entry, which carries the most common genes and DNA. The table for this sample lists 170,000 or so distinct CDR3 sequences; approximately 11% of them were counted only once. The ten biggest clones cover around 35% of the sample. The full study reports these points: The authors suggested that each seasonal influenza vaccination may recruit only a limited number of new T cells.

The TCR comes from a man aged 45 to 75 who received an inactivated influenza vaccine. Donor details come from another sample of the same person, matched by shared clones. Sequences were derived from CD8+ T cells sorted from PBMCs, sampled roughly 24 months after vaccination. This receptor chain uses TRBV5-5 and TRBJ2-2; the best D guess is TRBD1, with 6 bases matching. The nucleotide sequence reads as follows: TGTGCCAGCAGCCTTCACAGGGCTGTGTCCGGGGAGCTGTTTTTT. This gives the protein CASSLHRAVSGELFF. The CDR3 plus the reference TRBV5-5 and TRBJ2-2 genes for the other parts give the full variable domain: DAGVTQSPTHLIKTRGQQVTLRCSPISGHKSVSWYQQVLGQGPQFIFQYYEKEERGRGNFPDRFSARQFPNYSSELNVNALLLGDSALYLCASSLHRAVSGELFFGEGSRLTVL.